The 7 T cell receptor beta chains given below trace back to one sample, sequenced in a study of patients and donors after allogeneic stem cell transplantation. TCRdb fed the RT-PCR reads into MiXCR, producing one record per CDR3 protein. The sample records 390,000 or so distinct CDR3 sequences, about a sixth being singletons. The sequencing sample was made of blood, either unsorted or a sorted T cell fraction (not recorded which). The receptor source for this set is a human donor who was either an allogeneic HSCT recipient or a stem cell or donor lymphocyte infusion donor (not recorded which). It is not recorded whose cells these are; they may come from a transplant donor.

This clonotype was recorded at least ten times. The rearrangement joins TRBV12-3 or TRBV12-4 to TRBJ2-1; D is unclear. The CDR3 runs 14 residues. Trimming stripped 3 bases from V and 3 bases from J, with 9 bases between. The CDR3: CASSFMGNYNEQFF. CDR3 nucleotide sequence: TGTGCCAGCAGTTTTATGGGAAACTACAATGAGCAGTTCTTC.

This sequence joins TRBV20-1 and TRBJ2-4, with D possibly TRBD2 on 6 matching bases. V was cut by 5 bases and J by 0 bases, with 14 bases left in between. The CDR3 spans 15 residues. Germline V gene sequence: CDR1 DFQATT, CDR2 SNEGSKA (reference sequence). The CDR3 loop is CSAGTSRRAKNIQYF. CDR3 DNA: TGCAGTGCTGGGACTTCCCGTCGAGCCAAAAACATTCAGTACTTC.

This clonotype has more than one count but fewer than ten. The CDR3 here is CASSFRDSYSYEQYF. CDR3 in DNA: TGCGCCAGCAGCTTCCGGGACAGCTACTCTTACGAGCAGTACTTC. The chain combines TRBV5-1 with TRBJ2-7, with 7 positions matching TRBD1. After removal of 2 bases from V and 4 bases from J, the junction contained 9 bases not matched to a gene. Germline-derived CDR1 and CDR2 are SGHRS and YFSETQ. This CDR3 has 15 amino acids.

The rearrangement links TRBV19 to TRBJ2-6, with unresolved D. The CDR3 contains 14 residues. Germline assignment: CDR1 LNHDA and CDR2 SQIVND (reference sequence). V was trimmed by 8 bases and J by 0 bases, leaving 8 bases between them. CDR3 protein: CASLESSGANVLTF. CDR3 DNA: TGTGCCAGTCTAGAGAGCTCTGGGGCCAACGTCCTGACTTTC.

This chain uses TRBV20-1 with TRBJ1-2, with D uncertain. The V gene's germline CDR1 is DFQATT and CDR2 SNEGSKA (reference sequence). Trimming pared 5 bases from V and 13 bases from J, leaving 17 bases between. CDR3 length equals 11 residues. The CDR3 bases are TGCAGTGCTGGCCCTTGGACTGGATCCACCTTC. Translating it yields CSAGPWTGSTF.

In its sample, this clonotype was seen a few times. The chain employs TRBV2 and TRBJ1-6; D may be TRBD1 (5 bases). This CDR3 spans 15 amino acids. The V end lost 4 bases, the J end lost 9 bases, and 16 bases lay between the germline ends. Germline loops: CDR1 SNHLY, CDR2 FYNNEI. CDR3 DNA: TGTGCCAGCAGTGGAATGGGACCAAGTCTTTCACCCCTCCACTTT. Translating it yields CASSGMGPSLSPLHF.

This clonotype was recorded at least ten times. The chain links TRBV21-1 to TRBJ2-1. TRBV21-1 constitutes a pseudogene. This CDR3 comprises 13 residues. Here the CDR3 reads CASSQDTYNEQFF. CDR3 nucleotide sequence: TGTGCCAGCAGTCAGGATACCTACAATGAGCAGTTCTTC.